Listed below are T cell receptor beta chains from one sample, sequenced in a study of blood T cells in healthy people across ages. Using its own MiXCR run on the 5' RACE reads, TCRdb lists one record per CDR3 protein. The repertoire includes around 900,000 distinct CDR3 sequences, about 30% of them detected once, and around 16% sits in the top ten. The sequencing input was blood. The origin of the receptors is a woman older than 75 in good health. Each CDR3 is given with its conserved first and last residue. The D gene is left open where the match is weak. The size entry is marked missing in some rows and otherwise reads once, few, many or a size class.

abundance,d_gene,j_gene,v_gene,CDR3aa,CDR3nt
many,TRBD1,TRBJ1-1,TRBV5-1,CASSTSGTGSWAFF,TGCGCCAGCAGCACCTCCGGGACAGGGTCATGGGCTTTCTTT
many,.,TRBJ1-2,TRBV7-2,CASSLPTGNYGYTF,TGTGCCAGCAGCCTACCGACGGGAAACTATGGCTACACCTTC
.,.,TRBJ2-3,TRBV27,CASSLGMGLTDTQYF,TGTGCCAGCAGTTTGGGGATGGGGCTAACAGATACGCAGTATTTT
many,.,TRBJ2-5,TRBV5-1,CASSSTRLQETQYF,TGCGCCAGCAGCTCCACTAGGCTCCAAGAGACCCAGTACTTC
many,.,TRBJ2-7,TRBV10-3,CAISEIGRLYEQYF,TGTGCCATCAGTGAGATTGGCCGACTGTACGAGCAGTACTTC
many,.,TRBJ2-7,TRBV7-9,CASSLMGSEQYF,TGTGCCAGCAGCTTAATGGGTTCCGAGCAGTACTTC
.,TRBD1,TRBJ2-5,TRBV7-2,CASSLGGDRAETQYF,TGTGCCAGCAGCTTAGGGGGGGACAGGGCGGAGACCCAGTACTTC
many,.,TRBJ2-7,TRBV6-2/TRBV6-3,CASSYSFLKQRQKSSYEQYF,TGTGCCAGCAGTTACTCGTTTCTCAAACAAAGACAAAAGAGCTCCTACGAGCAGTACTTC
many,.,TRBJ2-1,TRBV29-1,CSLLGGTYNEQFF,TGCAGCCTTTTGGGGGGAACCTACAATGAGCAGTTCTTC
few,.,TRBJ2-6,TRBV6-2/TRBV6-3,CASTRPGLRPEVGANVLTF,TGTGCCAGCACTCGACCGGGACTCCGGCCTGAAGTCGGGGCCAACGTCCTGACTTTC
many,.,TRBJ1-2,TRBV20-1,CSAHIIRGYTF,TGCAGTGCCCACATAATACGTGGCTACACCTTC
.,.,TRBJ1-1,TRBV10-3,CAISDMGRENTEAFF,TGTGCCATCAGTGATATGGGCAGGGAGAACACTGAAGCTTTCTTT
few,.,TRBJ2-4,TRBV19,CASSIEGAKNIQYF,TGTGCCAGTAGTATCGAGGGAGCCAAAAACATTCAGTACTTC
few,.,TRBJ1-1,TRBV5-6,CASSLSRVTEAFF,TGTGCCAGCAGCTTATCACGGGTCACTGAAGCTTTCTTT